These 25 T cell receptor beta chains were sequenced from one sample in a study of metastatic and nonmetastatic thyroid tumors. TCRdb called clones again from the PCR reads with MiXCR. The data contain around 25,000 clones, roughly 25% of them singletons. Prior to thyroid surgery, none of the patients had received any treatment. Source material: blood. The receptors here all came from a female donor with papillary thyroid cancer or a benign thyroid nodule (not recorded which). Some clones in this sample may be carry-over from other donors' samples.

This clone occurred many times. The chain has TRBV28 and TRBJ2-5; tentatively, D is TRBD2 (6 bases). CDR3 size: 16 residues. Germline lookup yields CDR1 MDHEN and CDR2 SYDVKM. Trimming shortened V by 7 bases and J by 4 bases, and 22 bases separated the two germline ends. CDR3 residues: CASIPHPGGPRETQYF. CDR3 bases: TGTGCCAGCATCCCCCATCCTGGAGGGCCGCGAGAGACCCAGTACTTC.

This clone is medium-sized (0.01 to 0.1%). Its ends do not fully match the called genes, so a read error is possible. The genes are TRBV6-1 and TRBJ2-7; 10 bases match TRBD1. CDR3 size: 12 residues. CDR1 and CDR2 from the germline V gene are MNHNS and SASEGT. CDR3 sequence: CASSPGQGVTVF. DNA for the CDR3: TGTGCCAGCAGTCCAGGACAGGGGGTAACAGTCTTC.

This clone came up a few times. The chain joins TRBV28 to TRBJ1-5; D gene unclear. This CDR3 has 14 residues. V gave up 4 bases and J gave up 3 bases, with 10 bases separating them. The V gene's germline CDR1 is MDHEN and CDR2 SYDVKM. In nucleotides, the CDR3 is TGTGCCAGCAGTTATACAGTCTACAATCAGCCCCAGCATTTT. This sequence encodes CASSYTVYNQPQHF.

This clone was detected ten times or more. This rearrangement joins TRBV28 to TRBJ2-1; a possible D gene is TRBD2 (6 bases). This CDR3 spans 15 amino acids. The V gene's germline CDR1 is MDHEN and CDR2 SYDVKM. The V gene lost 6 bases and the J gene lost 7 bases, with 19 bases spanning the gap. The chain's CDR3 is CASSEFKAGKNEQFF. As DNA, the CDR3 is TGTGCCAGCAGCGAATTTAAGGCGGGGAAAAATGAGCAGTTCTTC.

The V gene is TRBV11-3, the J gene TRBJ2-2, with D unclear. V lost 3 bases to trimming and J lost 3 bases, with 5 bases between them. Per the germline V gene, CDR1 is SGHNT and CDR2 is YENEEA. This CDR3 has 13 amino acids. The CDR3 protein is CASSLRYTGELFF. As DNA, the CDR3 is TGTGCCAGCAGCTTGCGGTACACCGGGGAGCTGTTTTTT.

This chain links TRBV6-4 with TRBJ2-1; TRBD2 matches at 11 bases. This CDR3 has 16 residues. Germline V gene sequence: CDR1 MRHNA, CDR2 SNTAGT. V dropped 0 bases and J dropped 7; count of bases not matched to a gene: 5. The CDR3 is CASSDSTSGSVNEQFF. DNA for the CDR3: TGTGCCAGCAGTGACTCAACTAGCGGGAGCGTGAATGAGCAGTTCTTC.

The V and J genes are TRBV11-2 and TRBJ2-1; D is uncertain. The CDR3 loop spans 15 amino acids. V was trimmed by 5 bases and J by 13 bases, leaving 24 bases between them. Germline V gene sequence: CDR1 SGHAT, CDR2 FQNNGV. CDR3 protein: CASSPIRKMRCYQFF. The CDR3 DNA is TGTGCCAGCAGCCCGATTAGAAAAATGCGGTGTTATCAGTTCTTC.

The gene calls are TRBV12-3 or TRBV12-4 and TRBJ2-3, with a weak D call TRBD2 (5 bases). This CDR3 comprises 14 residues. Trimming took off 2 bases at V and 1 base at J, with 7 bases between the two ends. CDR3 coding DNA: TGTGCCAGCAGTTTAAACGGGGGCACAGATACGCAGTATTTT. This gives the protein CASSLNGGTDTQYF.

By share of the sample, this clone is medium-sized. As DNA, the CDR3 is TGTGCCACCAGTTGGACACCTACCTACGAGCAGTACGTC. This gives the protein CATSWTPTYEQYV. The chain carries TRBV24-1 and TRBJ2-7, with D possibly being TRBD1 (5 bases). Trimming pared 6 bases from V and 2 bases from J, leaving 10 bases between. Germline assignment: CDR1 KGHDR and CDR2 SFDVKD. CDR3 size: 13 residues.

A remark on this clone: One end of the junction does not line up with germline, which may come from a read error. The V and J genes are TRBV11-2 and TRBJ2-7; D is uncertain. The CDR3 sequence is 11 residues long. CDR1 and CDR2 (germline): SGHAT, FQNNGV. The CDR3 is CAISSYYEQCF. The CDR3 DNA follows: TGTGCCATCAGCTCCTACTACGAGCAGTGCTTC.

This clone was detected many times. As DNA, the CDR3 is TGCGCCAGCAGTGCCTCAGGGTCAGGCACAGATACGCAGTATTTT. This sequence encodes CASSASGSGTDTQYF. The gene calls are TRBV10-1 and TRBJ2-3; a weak D match, TRBD1 (5 bases). V dropped 4 bases and J dropped 1 base, with 12 bases sitting between them. CDR1 and CDR2 (germline): WNHNN, SYGVQD (reference sequence). This CDR3 has 15 residues.

The chain employs TRBV5-1 and TRBJ2-7; 11 nucleotides match TRBD2. Trimming at V came to 3 bases and at J to 2 bases, leaving 13 bases not matched to a gene. Germline CDR1 SGHRS, CDR2 YFSETQ. This CDR3 spans 18 amino acids. CDR3 DNA: TGCGCCAGCAGCTCTCGAGGAGCTAGCGGGAGGTCTCCCTACGAGCAGTACTTC. It encodes CASSSRGASGRSPYEQYF.

This sequence joins TRBV5-1 and TRBJ2-2; unclear D gene. The CDR3 is 16 residues long. The V end was cut by 0 bases, the J end by 5 bases, with 14 bases between. CDR1 SGHRS and CDR2 YFSETQ come from the germline V gene. CDR3 amino acids: CASSLVGLERTGELFF. CDR3 DNA: TGCGCCAGCAGCTTGGTAGGGCTTGAGAGGACCGGGGAGCTGTTTTTT. The complete variable domain, with remaining parts taken from reference TRBV5-1 and TRBJ2-2, reads KAGVTQTPRYLIKTRGQQVTLSCSPISGHRSVSWYQQTPGQGLQFLFEYFSETQRNKGNFPGRFSGRQFSNSRSEMNVSTLELGDSALYLCASSLVGLERTGELFFGEGSRLTVL.

This chain links TRBV4-1 with TRBJ2-2; D might be TRBD2 (6 bases). Germline V gives CDR1 MGHRA, CDR2 YSYEKL. V shed 6 bases and J shed 2 bases, with 10 bases lying between them. This CDR3 region has 14 residues. CDR3 residues: CASRYGTNTGELFF. CDR3 in DNA: TGCGCCAGCAGATACGGGACTAACACCGGGGAGCTGTTTTTT.

With regard to this clone: Compared with germline, one end of the junction differs, possibly owing to a read error. Here the CDR3 reads CASSLDRASGYF. CDR3 nucleotide sequence: TGTGCCAGCAGCCTAGACCGGGCGTCGGGTTACTTC. The chain combines TRBV7-9 with TRBJ2-1, with no clear D. The V gene's germline CDR1 is SEHNR and CDR2 FQNEAQ (reference sequence). The CDR3 is made up of 12 amino acids.

The CDR3 loop is CAWSVLSNQPQHF. In nucleotides, the CDR3 is TGTGCCTGGAGCGTCCTTTCCAATCAGCCCCAGCATTTT. V and J are TRBV30 and TRBJ1-5; D ambiguous. Trimming took 3 bases from V and 3 from J, leaving 9 bases between them. The CDR3 contains 13 residues. In germline, CDR1 is GTSNPN, CDR2 SVGIG (reference sequence). The whole variable domain, remainder taken from reference TRBV30 and TRBJ1-5, is SQTIHQWPATLVQPVGSPLSLECTVEGTSNPNLYWYRQAAGRGLQLLFYSVGIGQISSEVPQNLSASRPQDRQFILSSKKLLLSDSGFYLCAWSVLSNQPQHFGDGTRLSIL.

CDR3 amino acids: CASSSYTTYEQYF. CDR3 in DNA: TGTGCCAGCAGTTCCTACACGACCTACGAGCAGTACTTC. The J gene is TRBJ2-7, the V gene TRBV28; D unclear. There are 13 residues in the CDR3. With 4 bases removed from V and 2 bases from J, the gap between germline ends came to 9 bases. Germline V lookup: CDR1 MDHEN, CDR2 SYDVKM.

This clone has a count of ten or more. The CDR3 protein is CASSTGGDYTYNEQFF. CDR3 DNA sequence: TGTGCCAGCAGCACGGGAGGGGACTACACCTACAATGAGCAGTTCTTC. The rearrangement joins TRBV7-8 to TRBJ2-1; 8 nucleotides match TRBD2. Losses at the gene ends were 5 bases for V and 2 bases for J; bases not matched to a gene: 8. Germline lookup yields CDR1 SGHVS and CDR2 FQNEAQ. This CDR3 has 16 residues. The whole variable domain, filled in from reference TRBV7-8 and TRBJ2-1, reads GAGVSQSPRYKVAKRGQDVALRCDPISGHVSLFWYQQALGQGPEFLTYFQNEAQLDKSGLPSDRFFAERPEGSVSTLKIQRTQQEDSAVYLCASSTGGDYTYNEQFFGPGTRLTVL.

The genes are TRBV30 and TRBJ2-7; 9 bases align to TRBD1. Germline V gives CDR1 GTSNPN, CDR2 SVGIG (reference sequence). The CDR3 is made up of 14 amino acids. J gave up 1 base and V 5 bases, and 6 bases lay outside the gene matches. The DNA for the CDR3 is TGTGCCTGGGCGACCGGGACAGGGTCCTACGAGCAGTACTTC. Residues: CAWATGTGSYEQYF.

The chain uses TRBV6-1 and TRBJ1-1; the D gene is possibly TRBD1 (6 bases). The germline CDR1 and CDR2 sequences are MNHNS and SASEGT. The V end lost 5 bases, the J end lost 3 bases, and 10 bases lay between the germline ends. The length of the CDR3 is 13 residues. CDR3 sequence (DNA): TGTGCCAGCAGTACAGGGATGTACACTGAAGCTTTCTTT. As protein: CASSTGMYTEAFF.

This clone was detected ten times or more. V gene TRBV7-9 combines with J gene TRBJ1-5; possibly TRBD1 for D (5 bases). The CDR3 runs 15 residues. Germline values: CDR1 SEHNR, CDR2 FQNEAQ (reference sequence). V gave up 5 bases and J gave up 1 base, with 12 bases separating them. CDR3 coding DNA: TGTGCCAGCAGCCCGGGGGTAGGGAGCAATCAGCCCCAGCATTTT. This gives the protein CASSPGVGSNQPQHF. The full variable domain, rest sourced from reference TRBV7-9 and TRBJ1-5, is DTGVSQNPRHKITKRGQNVTFRCDPISEHNRLYWYRQTLGQGPEFLTYFQNEAQLEKSRLLSDRFSAERPKGSFSTLEIQRTEQGDSAMYLCASSPGVGSNQPQHFGDGTRLSIL.

The V call is TRBV12-3 or TRBV12-4, the J call TRBJ1-3; D may be TRBD1 (5 bases). Trimming took off 4 bases at V and 5 bases at J, with 18 bases between the two ends. CDR3 length: 16 amino acids. The CDR3 reads CASSSPGMSPRNTIYF. The CDR3 DNA follows: TGTGCCAGCAGTTCTCCAGGGATGAGCCCTCGAAACACCATATATTTT.

Of note for this clone: This sample also contains other DNA sequences that code for the same CDR3. The J gene is TRBJ2-2, the V gene TRBV7-3, with a tentative D call TRBD2 (6 bases). V was shortened by 6 bases and J by 9 bases, with 20 bases between the two germline ends. CDR3 length equals 15 residues. The V gene's germline CDR1 is SGHTA and CDR2 FQGTGA. The CDR3 sequence: CASSRTGTGGRELFF. The CDR3 nucleotides are TGTGCCAGCAGTCGGACCGGGACTGGTGGTCGGGAGCTGTTTTTT.

The chain uses TRBV6-4 and TRBJ2-3; possible D gene TRBD2, 5 bases. CDR1 MRHNA and CDR2 SNTAGT come from the germline V gene. Trimming stripped 0 bases from V and 1 base from J, with 5 bases between. The CDR3 loop spans 14 amino acids. The CDR3 DNA reads TGTGCCAGCAGTGACTCGGGAGGCACAGATACGCAGTATTTT. Encoded protein: CASSDSGGTDTQYF.

By its share, this clone is medium-sized. The V call is TRBV6-1, the J call TRBJ2-7, with 11 bases fitting TRBD2. CDR3 length equals 16 residues. Losses at the gene ends were 5 bases for V and 2 bases for J; bases not matched to a gene: 8. Looked up from germline, CDR1 is MNHNS and CDR2 is SASEGT. The CDR3 here is CASSTPGTSGTYEQYF. CDR3 sequence (DNA): TGTGCCAGCAGTACACCCGGGACTAGCGGAACCTACGAGCAGTACTTC.